This T cell receptor beta chain was observed in a study of blood T cell repertoires in COVID-19. Study as a whole: The United States, Italy and Spain provided the acute and convalescent COVID-19 samples. PBMCs, B-cell-depleted T cells, or T cells were the source of the cDNA or gDNA that made up the material.

Original data processing: Reference gene primer amplification yielded estimated nucleated cell counts. TCRdb's copy holds only in-frame clones and misses some; the assay was immunoSEQ multiplex PCR. V, J and clone size are those of that table, while D and trimming were read from the DNA. This table holds 240,000 or so clones, about 79% found once. The clonotype originates from an elderly woman with acute or convalescent COVID-19. Sequenced sample: peripheral blood.

The CDR3 here is CTSSEDRRTEAFF. In DNA, the CDR3 is TGCACCAGCAGCGAGGACAGACGCACTGAAGCTTTCTTT. V is TRBV1 and J is TRBJ1-1; the listed D gene, TRBD1, was not tested against the DNA. TRBV1 is a documented pseudogene. This CDR3 is 13 amino acids long.